This T cell receptor (beta chain) was captured in a study of T cell responses to AZD1222 COVID-19 vaccine. This table comes from immunoSEQ multiplex PCR, and its TCRdb copy is limited to in-frame clones, with some not included. In the table there are tens of thousands of clones, around 93% of which are singletons. CDR3 length: 14 amino acids. V lost 0 bases to trimming and J lost 7 bases, with 12 bases between them. Germline lookup yields CDR1 LGHNA and CDR2 YSLEER. The origin of this receptor is an adult who received the AZD1222 COVID-19 vaccine. The material sequenced was peripheral blood, taken 28 days after the second AZD1222 dose. The chain joins TRBV4-3 to TRBJ1-2; D unresolved. CDR3 sequence (DNA): TGCGCCAGCAGCCAAGATGCGGGTTTGGGTGGCTACACCTTC. Encoded protein: CASSQDAGLGGYTF.